This TCR beta chain was identified in a study of shared clonotypes between healthy human individuals. Background on the study: The study drew on a couple of women and three men aged 18 to 49 as donors.

From germline, CDR1 is SEHNR and CDR2 FQNEAQ (reference sequence). Trimming pared 3 bases from V and 1 base from J, leaving 15 bases between. The CDR3 length is 16 residues. Whole-study findings and limits: Even with large depth, rarefaction showed that sorted-subset sequencing was incomplete.

A note on this clone: What it recognizes is unknown.

The deep-level immunoSEQ assay was used. Method: immunoSEQ multiplex PCR; TCRdb's copy keeps in-frame clones and lacks some. The table records just under 95,000 clones, almost 70% of them present only once. The sequenced sample consisted of memory CD8+ T cells sorted from blood. Stated subset: CD45RO+ cells pooled with CCR7-negative TemRA cells. The chain uses TRBV7-9 and TRBJ1-1; a weak D match, TRBD1 (5 bases). The receptor's source is a man aged 30 to 39 in good health. The CDR3 DNA reads as TGTGCCAGCAGCTTCCGATCTCCAAGGGGGAACACTGAAGCTTTCTTT. This gives the protein CASSFRSPRGNTEAFF.